This is a list of T cell receptor beta chains from one sample in a study of PD-L1 blockade in urothelial cancer. Measured with immunoSEQ multiplex PCR; TCRdb has only the in-frame clones, and not every one. Counted here are 40,000 or so clones, 80% to 90% occurring once; the ten biggest clones make up approximately 6.3%. The sample here was PBMCs, taken around atezolizumab (anti-PD-L1) treatment. The receptors stem from a man aged 55-75 years with urothelial cancer. The CDR3 runs from the conserved cysteine through the conserved F or W. A D gene is named only where the DNA matches it firmly. Part of the rows lack a size; the others show once, few, many or a class for expanded clones.

TRBJ2-3 | - | TRBD2 | TRBV6-1 | CASSGFGAGVTDTQYF | TGTGCCAGCAGTGGTTTCGGCGCGGGGGTCACAGATACGCAGTATTTT
TRBJ1-4 | - | - | TRBV15 | CATSRPAALDEKLFF | TGTGCCACCAGCAGGCCGGCGGCCCTTGATGAAAAACTGTTTTTT
TRBJ2-1 | - | TRBD2 | TRBV7-8 | CASTTLGGQKTSGVVGEQFF | TGTGCCAGCACCACCCTGGGGGGCCAGAAGACTAGCGGGGTAGTAGGGGAGCAGTTCTTC
TRBJ1-5 | - | - | TRBV4-1 | CASSPGSNNQPQHF | TGCGCCAGCAGCCCCGGGTCGAACAATCAGCCCCAGCATTTT
TRBJ2-7 | - | TRBD1 | TRBV5-1 | CASSSSGTGFHEQYF | TGCGCCAGCAGCTCCTCCGGGACAGGGTTCCACGAGCAGTACTTC
TRBJ2-7 | medium-sized | TRBD1 | TRBV6-5 | CASSSGQGGDYEQYF | TGTGCCAGCAGTTCAGGACAGGGTGGCGACTACGAGCAGTACTTC
TRBJ2-5 | - | - | TRBV13 | CASSLRDSQETQYF | TGTGCCAGCAGCTTACGGGACTCTCAAGAGACCCAGTACTTC
TRBJ2-2 | - | - | TRBV5-1 | CASSLDLGELFF | TGCGCCAGCAGCTTGGATCTCGGGGAGCTGTTTTTT
TRBJ2-1 | - | - | TRBV6-1 | CASSAGAPEQFF | TGTGCCAGCAGCGCAGGGGCACCTGAGCAGTTCTTC
TRBJ1-2 | - | - | TRBV7-4 | CASSLALRGYTF | TGTGCCAGCAGCTTAGCCCTACGTGGCTACACCTTC
TRBJ1-4 | - | - | TRBV28 | CASMQGLYEKLFF | TGTGCCAGCATGCAGGGGTTATACGAAAAACTGTTTTTT
TRBJ1-1 | few | TRBD1 | TRBV6-5 | CASSSRQGALEAFF | TGTGCCAGCAGCAGCAGACAGGGGGCGTTAGAAGCTTTCTTT
TRBJ1-2 | - | TRBD1 | TRBV28 | CASSTHPGTGVRGTNYGYTF | TGTGCCAGCAGTACACACCCCGGGACAGGGGTACGGGGAACTAACTATGGCTACACCTTC
TRBJ2-5 | - | TRBD1 | TRBV7-2 | CASSLVGGQGRETQYF | TGTGCCAGCAGCTTAGTGGGGGGACAGGGAAGAGAGACCCAGTACTTC
TRBJ2-7 | - | - | TRBV2 | CASTQQLASDEQYF | TGTGCCAGCACCCAACAATTAGCGAGCGACGAGCAGTACTTC
TRBJ1-4 | - | TRBD1 | TRBV5-5 | CASGPGQDNEKLFF | TGTGCCAGCGGCCCGGGACAGGATAATGAAAAACTGTTTTTT
TRBJ2-3 | - | TRBD2 | TRBV28 | CASSLERGGDTQYF | TGTGCCAGCAGTTTGGAGCGGGGGGGAGATACGCAGTATTTT
TRBJ1-4 | - | TRBD1 | TRBV2 | CASSVGTGGEKLFF | TGTGCCAGCAGTGTTGGGACAGGGGGCGAAAAACTGTTTTTT
TRBJ2-7 | - | TRBD1 | TRBV5-1 | CASSSPGQTYEQYF | TGCGCCAGCAGCTCCCCGGGACAGACCTACGAGCAGTACTTC
TRBJ2-1 | - | - | TRBV6-6 | CASTTRGLVFNEQFF | TGTGCCAGCACCACCCGGGGTCTAGTATTTAATGAGCAGTTCTTC
TRBJ2-2 | - | - | TRBV6-5 | CASSYGHPNTGELFF | TGTGCCAGCAGTTACGGGCACCCGAACACCGGGGAGCTGTTTTTT
TRBJ2-1 | - | TRBD2 | TRBV7-9 | CASTEGAGGPNEQFF | TGTGCCAGCACCGAGGGGGCGGGGGGGCCAAATGAGCAGTTCTTC
TRBJ2-5 | - | - | TRBV2 | CASSFSDLKLETQYF | TGTGCCAGCAGCTTCTCGGACTTGAAGTTGGAGACCCAGTACTTC
TRBJ1-1 | - | - | TRBV13 | CASSLGTANTEAFF | TGTGCCAGCAGCTTAGGGACAGCGAACACTGAAGCTTTCTTT
TRBJ1-4 | - | TRBD1 | TRBV4-1 | CASSQETGSEEKLFF | TGCGCCAGCAGCCAAGAGACAGGGTCGGAGGAGAAACTGTTTTTT
TRBJ1-6 | - | TRBD1 | TRBV5-1 | CASSWGGTEFTSNSPLHF | TGCGCCAGCAGCTGGGGCGGGACAGAATTTACCTCCAATTCACCCCTCCACTTT
TRBJ1-4 | - | - | TRBV19 | CASSIPPRTHLLNEKLFF | TGTGCCAGTAGTATTCCCCCTCGGACTCATCTACTTAATGAAAAACTGTTTTTT
TRBJ1-4 | - | TRBD1 | TRBV19 | CASSIGQGSEEKLFF | TGTGCCAGTAGTATAGGACAGGGTTCGGAGGAAAAACTGTTTTTT